This entry is about one TCR beta chain. The source of the sample is a study of blood T cell repertoires in COVID-19. Study-level background: Spain, Italy and the United States supplied samples that represented acute and convalescent COVID-19.

Looked up from germline, CDR1 is MGHRA and CDR2 is YSYEKL. The V and J ends lost 1 base and 5 bases, in that order; junction bases with no gene match: 7. The CDR3 has 16 residues. All enrollees were roughly 18 to 89 years old and from 24 US areas. Contact with a PCR-confirmed or clinician-diagnosed COVID-19 case occurred within 2 weeks of entry. The method was immunoSEQ multiplex PCR; TCRdb's version includes in-frame clones alone and lacks a portion of them. The data show roughly 140,000 clones, roughly 80% seen once. Sequencing was performed on PBMCs or T cells enriched from blood (not recorded which). This receptor was identified in a woman younger than 35 who had been exposed to COVID-19. The V and J genes are TRBV4-1 and TRBJ2-2, with 7 bases lining up with TRBD2. The CDR3 loop is CASSQGVAGVTGELFF. As DNA, the CDR3 is TGCGCCAGCAGCCAAGGGGTTGCGGGAGTTACCGGGGAGCTGTTTTTT.